This passage covers 10 T cell receptor beta chains from one sample sequenced in a study of beta chain features in type 1 diabetes. TCRB transcripts that were expressed got sequenced, as all of the isolated RNA had been reverse transcribed. Sequencing used immunoSEQ multiplex PCR; TCRdb keeps in-frame clones, though not all of them. This table has roughly 400,000 clones, over 13% appearing once. Sequenced sample: naive CD4+ T cells from blood. Every receptor here comes from a woman in her late teens or twenties in good health.

This clone has just a few counts. V usage is TRBV30 and J usage is TRBJ1-4; possible D gene TRBD1, 5 bases. Trimming removed 3 bases at V and 0 bases at J, with 8 bases between. CDR1 and CDR2 (germline): GTSNPN, SVGIG (reference sequence). The CDR3 runs 14 residues. The chain's CDR3 is CAWRQGPTNEKLFF. The CDR3 DNA reads as TGTGCCTGGAGGCAGGGCCCAACTAATGAAAAACTGTTTTTT.

The chain recombines TRBV30 with TRBJ1-2; D is unresolved. The V end lost 0 bases, the J end lost 4 bases, and 21 bases lay between the germline ends. The CDR3 is 17 residues long. Germline V gene sequence: CDR1 GTSNPN, CDR2 SVGIG (reference sequence). The CDR3, as DNA: TGTGCCTGGAGTGTCGTTGGTATTGGGAGGGCTGGCTATGGCTACACCTTC. Translating it yields CAWSVVGIGRAGYGYTF.

The J gene is TRBJ1-3, the V gene TRBV30, with TRBD1 as a possible D gene (6 bases). Germline CDR1 GTSNPN, CDR2 SVGIG (reference sequence). The ends were cut back, 7 bases at V and 4 bases at J, with 17 bases in the middle. The CDR3 contains 14 residues. The CDR3 DNA sequence: TGTGCCTTCGCGACAGGATCGATAGGAAACACCATATATTTT. Translating gives CAFATGSIGNTIYF.

The rearrangement uses TRBV11-3 and TRBJ2-5; TRBD1 is a possible D gene (5 bases). CDR3 length: 13 residues. V dropped 4 bases and J dropped 1 base, with 7 bases sitting between them. Germline-derived CDR1 and CDR2 are SGHNT and YENEEA. CDR3 in amino acids: CASSYRSQETQYF. The CDR3 DNA follows: TGTGCCAGCAGCTACAGGAGCCAAGAGACCCAGTACTTC.

The chain is built from TRBV28 and TRBJ1-4, with D possibly TRBD1 on 6 matching bases. The V and J ends lost 7 bases and 6 bases respectively, with 18 bases between them. The CDR3 consists of 15 residues. From germline, CDR1 is MDHEN and CDR2 SYDVKM. The CDR3, as DNA: TGTGCCAGCAACTCGGGGGGCCTAGGATATGAAAAACTGTTTTTT. This gives the protein CASNSGGLGYEKLFF.

This clone showed up just a few times. V gene TRBV30 combines with J gene TRBJ2-3; D might be TRBD1 (6 bases). V was cut by 3 bases and J by 1 base, with 14 bases left in between. The CDR3 has 15 amino acids. The germline V gene encodes CDR1 GTSNPN and CDR2 SVGIG (reference sequence). The DNA of the CDR3 is TGTGCCTGGAGCCAAGGCACAGGGCGCACAGATACGCAGTATTTT. This sequence encodes CAWSQGTGRTDTQYF.

This clone has more than one count but fewer than ten. The V and J genes are TRBV27 and TRBJ1-5; possible D gene TRBD1, 6 bases. The CDR3 is 16 amino acids. The V gene's germline CDR1 is MNHEY and CDR2 SMNVEV (reference sequence). The V and J ends lost 3 bases and 3 bases respectively, with 15 bases between them. This CDR3 is CASSFSGPGVNQPQHF. CDR3 DNA sequence: TGTGCCAGCAGTTTTTCCGGTCCAGGGGTCAATCAGCCCCAGCATTTT.

As concerns this clone: Other DNA sequences within the sample encode an identical CDR3. V and J are TRBV29-1 and TRBJ2-7; TRBD2 is a possible D gene (5 bases). The CDR3 runs 13 residues. The germline V gene encodes CDR1 SQVTM and CDR2 ANQGSEA. The V gene lost 6 bases and the J gene lost 2 bases, with 14 bases spanning the gap. The CDR3 coding sequence is TGCAGCGTCGGCGGGCGTGTTACCTACGAGCAGTACTTC. Amino acids: CSVGGRVTYEQYF.

This clone was counted only a few times. This chain connects TRBV5-1 to TRBJ2-7, with TRBD1 matching over 11 bases. Germline CDR1 reads SGHRS; CDR2 reads YFSETQ. V trimming: 3 bases; J trimming: 7 bases; junction bases outside the gene matches: 9. The CDR3 is made up of 15 amino acids. The CDR3 sequence: CASSSDGQGAREQYF. CDR3 sequence (DNA): TGCGCCAGCAGCTCCGATGGACAGGGGGCGCGTGAGCAGTACTTC.

Only a few counts were recorded for this clone. This chain connects TRBV30 to TRBJ1-3; D perhaps matches TRBD1 (6 bases). The germline gives CDR1 GTSNPN, CDR2 SVGIG (reference sequence). Trimming removed 8 bases from V and 0 bases from J, with 11 bases in between. CDR3 length: 13 residues. As DNA, the CDR3 is TGTGCCACCAACAGGGACTCTGGAAACACCATATATTTT. Its protein is CATNRDSGNTIYF.